Below, one TCR beta chain is given with its context. The sample originates from a study of control samples from healthy donors and cancer patients. Clones were sequenced by immunoSEQ multiplex PCR, and TCRdb holds only the in-frame ones, with some missing. The sample has some 150,000 clones; approximately 92% are singletons. The germline V gene encodes CDR1 SGHKS and CDR2 YYEKEE (reference sequence). This CDR3 contains 14 residues. V lost 0 bases and J 4 bases, leaving 8 bases between the germline ends. Sequences were obtained from blood. The chain has TRBV5-5 and TRBJ1-3; no reliable D call. This receptor was identified in a man aged 30 to 45 in good health. The chain's CDR3 is CASSLEQIGNTIYF. CDR3 nucleotides: TGTGCCAGCAGCTTGGAACAGATCGGAAACACCATATATTTT.